This passage covers 26 T cell receptor beta chains from one sample sequenced in a study of regulatory T cells in long-lasting Graves disease. For TCR beta, libraries came from iRepertoire HTBI primers and Arm-PCR of CDR3 regions. TCRdb re-derived calls from the multiplex PCR reads in MiXCR, one entry per CDR3 protein. The table records under 800,000 distinct CDR3 sequences, around 17% of them present only once. Time point given: newly diagnosed GD, antithyroid drugs for less than 3 months. The TCR library was prepared using RNA isolated from PBMCs. This sample was also put to use in a study of T cells in Graves' hyperthyroidism and ophthalmopathy.

This material consisted of peripheral blood mononuclear cells (PBMCs), taken at new diagnosis, from a patient treated with antithyroid drugs. The receptors originated from a woman in her twenties or thirties with Graves disease.

This clonotype came up many times. The CDR3 loop reads CASRKSLGGDQPQHF. The CDR3 DNA sequence: TGTGCCAGCAGGAAGAGTCTGGGCGGCGACCAGCCCCAGCATTTT. This chain uses TRBV11-2 with TRBJ1-5; D not certain. The ends were cut back, 6 bases at V and 7 bases at J, with 19 bases in the middle. CDR3 size: 15 residues. The germline CDR1 and CDR2 sequences are SGHAT and FQNNGV.

This clonotype was observed many times. The chain recombines TRBV10-3 with TRBJ2-1; D call uncertain. This CDR3 contains 13 residues. Germline V CDR1 and CDR2: ENHRY, SYGVKD. Trimming removed 7 bases from V and 5 bases from J, with 12 bases in between. CDR3 in amino acids: CAINPRPNNEQFF. The DNA for the CDR3 is TGTGCCATCAATCCCAGACCTAACAATGAGCAGTTCTTC.

This clonotype was counted at least ten times. The chain couples TRBV28 to TRBJ2-4, with 10 nucleotides matching TRBD1. The trim removed 7 bases at V and 0 bases at J, leaving 21 bases unmatched. The CDR3 spans 21 residues. Germline CDR1 and CDR2: MDHEN and SYDVKM. The CDR3: CASTLLVPGQGLDLAKNIQYF. DNA of the CDR3: TGTGCCAGCACCCTTTTGGTACCGGGACAGGGGCTGGACCTAGCCAAAAACATTCAGTACTTC.

This clonotype was observed a few times. V usage is TRBV9 and J usage is TRBJ2-5; D uncertain. The length of the CDR3 is 12 residues. Germline values: CDR1 SGDLS, CDR2 YYNGEE. With 4 bases removed from V and 3 bases from J, the gap between germline ends came to 7 bases. The CDR3 protein is CASSSGKETQYF. CDR3 DNA: TGTGCCAGCAGCTCCGGTAAAGAGACCCAGTACTTC.

This clonotype was observed a handful of times. CDR3 nucleotide sequence: TGCAGCGTTGAATTGTGGCAGGGATCCAACGAGCAGTACTTC. It is translated as CSVELWQGSNEQYF. The chain employs TRBV29-1 and TRBJ2-7; possibly TRBD1 for D (5 bases). The CDR3 loop spans 14 amino acids. Per germline, CDR1 SQVTM and CDR2 ANQGSEA. Trimming shortened V by 2 bases and J by 5 bases, and 16 bases separated the two germline ends.

This clonotype was picked up many times. This chain uses TRBV7-9 with TRBJ1-1; weak D call: TRBD1 (5 bases). Trimming took 2 bases from V and 0 from J, leaving 10 bases between them. Germline V CDR1 and CDR2: SEHNR, FQNEAQ (reference sequence). This CDR3 is built from 15 residues. The CDR3 nucleotides are TGTGCCAGCAGCTTAACGACAGACATGAACACTGAAGCTTTCTTT. It translates to CASSLTTDMNTEAFF. The entire variable domain, with the rest obtained from reference TRBV7-9 and TRBJ1-1, is as follows: DTGVSQNPRHKITKRGQNVTFRCDPISEHNRLYWYRQTLGQGPEFLTYFQNEAQLEKSRLLSDRFSAERPKGSFSTLEIQRTEQGDSAMYLCASSLTTDMNTEAFFGQGTRLTVV.

The chain uses TRBV24-1 and TRBJ2-1, with 7 bases identical to TRBD1. Germline V gene sequence: CDR1 KGHDR, CDR2 SFDVKD. V shed 4 bases, J shed 6 bases, and the junction held 11 bases outside the gene matches. The CDR3 length is 16 residues. The CDR3 reads CATSDAPDRTSNEQFF. In nucleotides, the CDR3 is TGTGCCACCAGTGACGCTCCGGACAGGACCTCCAATGAGCAGTTCTTC.

In its sample, this clonotype was seen many times. This chain connects TRBV5-1 to TRBJ1-2; a possible D gene is TRBD1 (5 bases). The CDR3 has 17 residues. Trimming left V 4 bases short and J 5 bases short, with 24 bases between. The V gene's germline CDR1 is SGHRS and CDR2 YFSETQ. The CDR3 spells CASSPGGSGRGAYGYTF. For the CDR3, the DNA is TGCGCCAGCAGCCCAGGCGGGTCGGGGCGTGGAGCGTATGGCTACACCTTC.

This clonotype was observed many times. This rearrangement joins TRBV11-2 to TRBJ1-4; no definite D call. Per germline, CDR1 SGHAT and CDR2 FQNNGV. The CDR3 loop spans 15 amino acids. Trimming took 3 bases from V and 8 from J, leaving 16 bases between them. The CDR3 bases are TGTGCCAGCAGCTTTAGTAACTCCTTTCGGGAAAAACTGTTTTTT. Its protein product is CASSFSNSFREKLFF.

The rearrangement links TRBV7-3 to TRBJ1-2; maybe TRBD1 (6 bases). Germline V gene sequence: CDR1 SGHTA, CDR2 FQGTGA. This CDR3 has 18 amino acids. Trimming stripped 3 bases from V and 0 bases from J, with 20 bases between. The CDR3 here is CASSLFVLGGRTNYGYTF. In DNA form, the CDR3 reads TGTGCCAGCAGCTTGTTCGTGTTGGGGGGCAGAACTAACTATGGCTACACCTTC.

V is TRBV29-1 and J is TRBJ1-5, with TRBD1 matching 9 bases. The CDR3 runs to 13 residues. V lost 7 bases, J lost 5 bases, and 6 bases stayed unmatched. CDR1 SQVTM and CDR2 ANQGSEA come from the germline V gene. CDR3: CSAGQGRYQPQHF. The DNA of the CDR3 is TGCAGCGCCGGACAGGGGAGGTATCAGCCCCAGCATTTT. The variable domain in full, with the rest retrieved from reference TRBV29-1 and TRBJ1-5, is SAVISQKPSRDICQRGTSLTIQCQVDSQVTMMFWYRQQPGQSLTLIATANQGSEATYESGFVIDKFPISRPNLTFSTLTVSNMSPEDSSIYLCSAGQGRYQPQHFGDGTRLSIL.

This clonotype occurred a few times. The J gene is TRBJ1-3, the V gene TRBV7-9, with 7 bases identical to TRBD1. This CDR3 is 19 amino acids long. Trimming removed 3 bases from V and 0 bases from J; junction bases left unmatched: 14. From germline, CDR1 is SEHNR and CDR2 FQNEAQ (reference sequence). This chain's CDR3 is CASSFVPRGIGSSGNTIYF. The CDR3 DNA follows: TGTGCCAGCAGCTTTGTGCCCAGGGGGATCGGAAGCTCTGGAAACACCATATATTTT.

V usage is TRBV4-1 and J usage is TRBJ1-2; 8 bases are a match to TRBD1. The trim removed 5 bases at V and 0 bases at J, leaving 11 bases unmatched. This CDR3 region has 17 residues. Per germline, CDR1 MGHRA and CDR2 YSYEKL. In DNA form, the CDR3 reads TGCGCCAGCAGCGCTCGGGACAGGCAGTTACCTAACTATGGCTACACCTTC. Translating it yields CASSARDRQLPNYGYTF.

This clonotype was picked up a small number of times. The rearrangement links TRBV18 to TRBJ2-1; 8 positions match TRBD2. Trimming cost V 2 bases and J 6 bases; bases outside gene matches: 15. The CDR3 length is 18 residues. Germline-derived CDR1 and CDR2 are KGHSH and LQKENI. CDR3 region: CASSPIGGSGRYSNEQFF. The CDR3 DNA follows: TGTGCCAGCTCACCAATTGGCGGCAGCGGGAGATATAGCAATGAGCAGTTCTTC.

This clonotype was observed a handful of times. This chain links TRBV6-1 with TRBJ1-2; D ambiguous. This CDR3 has 11 residues. Looked up from germline, CDR1 is MNHNS and CDR2 is SASEGT. V lost 6 bases to trimming and J lost 5 bases, with 7 bases between them. CDR3 coding DNA: TGTGCCAGCAGCCCCCGGTATGGCTACACCTTC. Translated: CASSPRYGYTF.

This clonotype was counted at least ten times. V is TRBV5-1 and J is TRBJ1-1, with 9 bases identical to TRBD1. The CDR3 length is 15 residues. J was trimmed by 4 bases and V by 3 bases; bases with no gene match: 7. In germline, CDR1 is SGHRS, CDR2 YFSETQ. The DNA for the CDR3 is TGCGCCAGCAGCTCATCCGGGACAGGGAGCACTGAAGCTTTCTTT. Protein sequence: CASSSSGTGSTEAFF. Full variable domain (outside the CDR3, taken from reference TRBV5-1 and TRBJ1-1): KAGVTQTPRYLIKTRGQQVTLSCSPISGHRSVSWYQQTPGQGLQFLFEYFSETQRNKGNFPGRFSGRQFSNSRSEMNVSTLELGDSALYLCASSSSGTGSTEAFFGQGTRLTVV.

J is TRBJ2-1 and V is TRBV5-1; TRBD1 matches 9 bases. Looked up from germline, CDR1 is SGHRS and CDR2 is YFSETQ. Trimming removed 1 base from V and 1 base from J; junction bases left unmatched: 15. The CDR3 sequence is 20 residues long. CDR3 sequence reads: CASSLNVVGQGSSSYNEQFF. The CDR3 DNA is TGCGCCAGCAGCTTGAATGTTGTGGGACAGGGTTCGTCTTCCTACAATGAGCAGTTCTTC.

The genes are TRBV5-1 and TRBJ1-5, with TRBD1 as a possible D gene (6 bases). Trimming shortened V by 0 bases and J by 4 bases, and 14 bases separated the two germline ends. The germline CDR1 and CDR2 sequences are SGHRS and YFSETQ. This CDR3 contains 16 residues. The CDR3 DNA is TGCGCCAGCAGCTTGGCCGGGGCAGGGGAAAATCAGCCCCAGCATTTT. Protein: CASSLAGAGENQPQHF.

The chain combines TRBV20-1 with TRBJ2-5; D possibly matches TRBD1 or TRBD2 (5 bases each). The V and J ends lost 6 bases and 6 bases respectively, with 20 bases between them. In germline, CDR1 is DFQATT, CDR2 SNEGSKA (reference sequence). This CDR3 is 14 amino acids long. CDR3 sequence reads: CSARGAGHLKTQYF. The CDR3 DNA reads TGCAGTGCCCGAGGGGCTGGGCACCTGAAGACCCAGTACTTC.

J is TRBJ1-1 and V is TRBV19; unclear D gene. The CDR3 loop spans 13 amino acids. Trimming removed 0 bases from V and 4 bases from J, with 6 bases in between. From germline, CDR1 is LNHDA and CDR2 SQIVND (reference sequence). The CDR3: CASSIEGFTEAFF. In DNA form, the CDR3 reads TGTGCCAGTAGTATAGAGGGGTTCACTGAAGCTTTCTTT.

This clonotype has only a few counts. As DNA, the CDR3 is TGTGCCAGCTCAAGAAATATCCAAGAGACCCAGTACTTC. Its translation: CASSRNIQETQYF. The J gene is TRBJ2-5, the V gene TRBV18; D uncertain. From germline, CDR1 is KGHSH and CDR2 LQKENI. V was trimmed by 5 bases and J by 1 base, leaving 8 bases between them. The CDR3 is 13 residues long.

This clonotype was seen at least ten times. The chain uses TRBV7-3 and TRBJ2-3; D may match TRBD1 or TRBD2 (5 bases each). There are 16 residues in the CDR3. V lost 5 bases and J 2 bases, leaving 17 bases between the germline ends. Per germline, CDR1 SGHTA and CDR2 FQGTGA. The CDR3 sequence is CASSPTGTRLTDTQYF. CDR3 sequence (DNA): TGTGCCAGCAGCCCAACCGGGACCCGACTCACAGATACGCAGTATTTT.

This clonotype was counted ten times or more. The gene calls are TRBV2 and TRBJ1-2; D ambiguous. The CDR3 extends over 13 amino acids. The V end was cut by 0 bases, the J end by 2 bases, with 4 bases between. Germline CDR1 reads SNHLY; CDR2 reads FYNNEI. The chain's CDR3 is CASSEAGNYGYTF. The CDR3 DNA reads TGTGCCAGCAGTGAAGCGGGAAACTATGGCTACACCTTC.

The table lists this clonotype with many counts. This CDR3 reads CASSFVTGTDTQYF. CDR3 coding DNA: TGTGCCAGCAGTTTTGTTACGGGCACAGATACGCAGTATTTT. V is TRBV27 and J is TRBJ2-3; the D is unclear. The V gene lost 3 bases and the J gene lost 1 base, with 8 bases spanning the gap. This CDR3 region has 14 residues. From germline, CDR1 is MNHEY and CDR2 SMNVEV (reference sequence).

This clonotype was counted a few times. The chain combines TRBV5-1 with TRBJ1-4; TRBD1 is a possible D gene (5 bases). Germline V gene data show CDR1 as SGHRS and CDR2 as YFSETQ. Trimming pared 5 bases from V and 11 bases from J, leaving 19 bases between. CDR3 size: 14 residues. CDR3 nucleotides: TGCGCCAGCAGGGAAACTCCCGGTTGGGACAAACTGTTTTTT. This translates into CASRETPGWDKLFF.

The table lists this clonotype with many counts. The rearrangement links TRBV27 to TRBJ2-3; TRBD2 agrees at 12 bases. This CDR3 spans 15 amino acids. Germline CDR1 is MNHEY and CDR2 is SMNVEV (reference sequence). With 8 bases clipped from V and 4 bases from J, the junction kept 7 bases outside the gene matches. CDR3: CASRRLAGAPDTQYF. In DNA, the CDR3 is TGTGCCAGCCGACGACTAGCGGGGGCTCCAGATACGCAGTATTTT.